Shown below are 29 T cell receptor beta chains from a single sample sequenced in a study of CD8 T cells in Susac syndrome (dated by TCRdb to between 2018 and 2021). Library construction relied on the immunoSEQ multiplex PCR assay. RNA was extracted using the RNeasy kit, and roughly 0.5 to 1 microgram was reverse transcribed with random hexamers. TCRdb reran the public reads through fastp at Q25 and MiXCR, keeping productive beta chains. Rows with a matching CDR3 protein are joined into one entry that keeps the most common DNA and genes. This sample has about 180,000 distinct CDR3 sequences in its table, and about 94% of those were observed once. Around 0.093% of the sample lies in the top ten. The sample was CD4+ T cells from PBMCs. The receptor set was obtained from a human donor with multiple sclerosis.

The CDR3 DNA sequence: TGTGCCACCGCGTTGGGGTCCCCCCAAGGCGAGCAGTACTTC. Its protein product is CATALGSPQGEQYF. This chain connects TRBV15 to TRBJ2-7; D uncertain. Germline V gene lookup returns CDR1 LNHNV and CDR2 YYDKDF (reference sequence). Between the trimmed V and J ends, which lost 8 bases and 6 bases, there was a span of 20 bases. The CDR3 sequence is 14 residues long.

The J gene is TRBJ1-2, the V gene TRBV29-1; tentative D call: TRBD1 (6 bases). Germline CDR1 reads SQVTM; CDR2 reads ANQGSEA. V was pared by 4 bases and J by 3 bases, with 21 bases between. The length of the CDR3 is 16 residues. CDR3 loop: CSVAGQGHRQDYGYTF. Written as DNA, the CDR3 is TGCAGCGTTGCCGGGCAGGGGCACAGGCAAGACTATGGCTACACCTTC.

The chain carries TRBV25-1 and TRBJ1-6; D is unresolved. CDR1 is MGHDK, CDR2 SYGVNS, per germline. Trimming took 3 bases from V and 10 from J, leaving 7 bases between them. The CDR3 loop spans 12 amino acids. The CDR3 here is CASSDAWSPLHF. CDR3 nucleotides: TGTGCCAGCAGTGACGCTTGGTCACCCCTCCACTTT.

This clonotype was picked up a small number of times. The chain joins TRBV30 to TRBJ2-3; no clear D gene. Per germline, CDR1 GTSNPN and CDR2 SVGIG (reference sequence). The CDR3 has 12 amino acids. Trimming shortened V by 2 bases and J by 2 bases, and 5 bases separated the two germline ends. The DNA for the CDR3 is TGTGCCTGGAGTTTTATCACAGATACGCAGTATTTT. This encodes CAWSFITDTQYF. Together with reference TRBV30 and TRBJ2-3, the CDR3 gives the full variable domain: SQTIHQWPATLVQPVGSPLSLECTVEGTSNPNLYWYRQAAGRGLQLLFYSVGIGQISSEVPQNLSASRPQDRQFILSSKKLLLSDSGFYLCAWSFITDTQYFGPGTRLTVL.

This CDR3 is CASSRGQTSGANVLTF. The CDR3 nucleotides read TGCGCCAGCAGCCGAGGACAGACCTCTGGGGCCAACGTCCTGACTTTC. The gene calls are TRBV5-1 and TRBJ2-6; a possible D gene is TRBD1 (6 bases). The germline V gene encodes CDR1 SGHRS and CDR2 YFSETQ. The CDR3 consists of 16 residues. V shed 4 bases and J shed 0 bases, with 11 bases lying between them.

The chain recombines TRBV5-1 with TRBJ1-2; D gene uncertain. Looked up from germline, CDR1 is SGHRS and CDR2 is YFSETQ. V lost 1 base, J lost 6 bases, and 10 bases lay in between. This CDR3 is 13 amino acids long. CDR3 sequence reads: CASSLIGEDGYTF. The CDR3 DNA reads as TGCGCCAGCAGCTTGATTGGAGAGGATGGCTACACCTTC.

The chain employs TRBV28 and TRBJ2-1; TRBD2 might be the D (7 bases). Trimming took 7 bases from V and 0 from J, leaving 10 bases between them. The CDR3 consists of 14 residues. Germline V gives CDR1 MDHEN, CDR2 SYDVKM. The CDR3, as DNA: TGTGCCAGCAAGGGGGGGGACTCCTACAATGAGCAGTTCTTC. Protein product: CASKGGDSYNEQFF.

V and J are TRBV5-1 and TRBJ2-7; tentatively, D is TRBD1 or TRBD2 (5 bases each). Germline V gene sequence: CDR1 SGHRS, CDR2 YFSETQ. Trimming cost V 0 bases and J 0 bases, with 10 bases left between them. There are 15 residues in the CDR3. The CDR3, as DNA: TGCGCCAGCAGCTTGGCGGGACGGATCTCCTACGAGCAGTACTTC. This encodes CASSLAGRISYEQYF. Looking up the rest from reference TRBV5-1 and TRBJ2-7 gives the full variable domain: KAGVTQTPRYLIKTRGQQVTLSCSPISGHRSVSWYQQTPGQGLQFLFEYFSETQRNKGNFPGRFSGRQFSNSRSEMNVSTLELGDSALYLCASSLAGRISYEQYFGPGTRLTVT.

The V call is TRBV27, the J call TRBJ2-5, with D uncertain. The CDR3 has 13 amino acids. Trimming removed 5 bases from V and 3 bases from J, with 10 bases in between. Germline-derived CDR1 and CDR2 are MNHEY and SMNVEV (reference sequence). The CDR3 region has the DNA TGTGCCAGCAGTATTGTACCCGAAGAGACCCAGTACTTC. As protein: CASSIVPEETQYF.

The genes are TRBV18 and TRBJ2-7; D is unresolved. CDR1 is KGHSH and CDR2 is LQKENI in the germline V gene. The V gene lost 6 bases and the J gene lost 3 bases, with 15 bases spanning the gap. This CDR3 has 14 amino acids. The CDR3: CASSPRVGDYEQYF. CDR3 in DNA: TGTGCCAGCTCTCCTCGGGTTGGGGACTACGAGCAGTACTTC.

This clonotype is a singleton in its sample. The V and J genes are TRBV20-1 and TRBJ2-7; TRBD1 matches 10 bases. Germline V gene data show CDR1 as DFQATT and CDR2 as SNEGSKA (reference sequence). CDR3 length: 15 amino acids. Trimming removed 3 bases from V and 3 bases from J; junction bases left unmatched: 8. The CDR3 nucleotides are TGCAGTGCTAGCCCGGGACAGGGGATCGTCTACGAGCAGTACTTC. Translation: CSASPGQGIVYEQYF.

The chain has TRBV7-2 and TRBJ2-1, with D perhaps TRBD2 (5 bases). Trimming left V 2 bases short and J 8 bases short, with 22 bases between. Germline CDR1 reads SGHTA; CDR2 reads FQGNSA. This CDR3 is 17 amino acids long. As DNA, the CDR3 is TGTGCCAGCAGCTTAAGTCTCCGGACTCCATCTCCGGATGAGCAGTTCTTC. Its translation is CASSLSLRTPSPDEQFF.

The count of this clonotype is one. This chain connects TRBV2 to TRBJ2-7; D not certain. Deletions cut 4 bases from V and 7 bases from J, with 8 bases between. The length of the CDR3 is 11 residues. Germline values: CDR1 SNHLY, CDR2 FYNNEI. This CDR3 reads CASSAVSEQYF. The CDR3 DNA reads as TGTGCCAGCAGTGCAGTCTCGGAGCAGTACTTC.

The rearrangement links TRBV6-1 to TRBJ1-5, with TRBD1 matching over 9 bases. CDR1 MNHNS and CDR2 SASEGT come from the germline V gene. The length of the CDR3 is 16 residues. V trimming: 4 bases; J trimming: 2 bases; junction bases outside the gene matches: 6. CDR3 loop: CASSGWTGDRNQPQHF. DNA of the CDR3: TGTGCCAGCAGTGGATGGACAGGGGATCGCAATCAGCCCCAGCATTTT.

The V and J genes are TRBV9 and TRBJ1-6; D is possibly TRBD1 (5 bases). Germline CDR1 reads SGDLS; CDR2 reads YYNGEE. The CDR3 runs 14 residues. The V gene lost 0 bases and the J gene lost 10 bases, with 11 bases spanning the gap. For the CDR3, the DNA is TGTGCCAGCAGCGTAGAAGACAGAACCTCACCCCTCCACTTT. This gives the protein CASSVEDRTSPLHF.

The chain couples TRBV20-1 to TRBJ2-7; 10 nucleotides match TRBD1. J lost 2 bases, V lost 8 bases, and 12 bases had no gene match. Germline V lookup: CDR1 DFQATT, CDR2 SNEGSKA (reference sequence). This CDR3 has 15 residues. CDR3 sequence: CSFGQGDLNPYEQYF. The DNA of the CDR3 is TGCAGTTTCGGACAGGGGGACTTAAATCCCTACGAGCAGTACTTC.

This clonotype was counted once. This rearrangement joins TRBV6-5 to TRBJ2-7; the match to TRBD1 covers 11 bases. The length of the CDR3 is 17 residues. From germline, CDR1 is MNHEY and CDR2 SVGAGI. V gave up 0 bases and J gave up 2 bases; unmatched junction bases: 6. The CDR3 coding sequence is TGTGCCAGCAGTTACTCACTTGGGACAGGGGGTGCCTACGAGCAGTACTTC. The encoded protein is CASSYSLGTGGAYEQYF.

This chain uses TRBV5-1 with TRBJ1-6, with D uncertain. The CDR3 covers 13 residues. Germline-derived CDR1 and CDR2 are SGHRS and YFSETQ. The V end was cut by 3 bases, the J end by 10 bases, with 11 bases between. The CDR3: CASSSTGGSPLHF. As DNA, the CDR3 is TGCGCCAGCAGCTCGACGGGTGGGTCACCCCTCCACTTT.

V and J are TRBV18 and TRBJ1-1; D unresolved. CDR1 is KGHSH, CDR2 LQKENI, per germline. V lost 6 bases, J lost 0 bases, and 11 bases lay in between. The CDR3 has 14 residues. The CDR3, as DNA: TGTGCCAGCTCTCGAGACACCTTGAACACTGAAGCTTTCTTT. This encodes CASSRDTLNTEAFF.

The rearrangement links TRBV14 to TRBJ1-4, with a possible D match to TRBD1 (6 bases). Looked up from germline, CDR1 is SGHDN and CDR2 is FVKESK. The CDR3 contains 15 residues. V was pared by 5 bases and J by 7 bases, with 17 bases between. The CDR3 spells CASSEKQGSGEKLFF. CDR3 in DNA: TGTGCCAGCAGCGAGAAACAGGGTTCCGGTGAAAAACTGTTTTTT.

This clonotype has only a few counts. The chain employs TRBV27 and TRBJ1-5; D remains unclear. This CDR3 is 12 amino acids long. V lost 3 bases, J lost 7 bases, and 7 bases lay in between. Germline V CDR1 and CDR2: MNHEY, SMNVEV (reference sequence). The CDR3 DNA sequence: TGTGCCAGCAGTTTCCGAGGGCAGCCCCAGCATTTT. Its protein product is CASSFRGQPQHF.

This chain joins TRBV21-1 and TRBJ2-7. TRBV21-1 counts as a pseudogene. This CDR3 has 13 amino acids. This CDR3 reads CASSPRCTYEQYF. The DNA of the CDR3 is TGTGCCAGCAGCCCCCGTTGCACCTACGAGCAGTACTTC.

The chain joins TRBV28 to TRBJ2-7, with 8 bases identical to TRBD1. Germline trimming cut 5 bases from V and 0 bases from J; bases unmatched to any gene: 12. The length of the CDR3 is 17 residues. The germline V gene encodes CDR1 MDHEN and CDR2 SYDVKM. CDR3 amino acids: CASSAGGRGISSYEQYF. DNA for the CDR3: TGTGCCAGCAGTGCAGGGGGCAGGGGAATTAGCTCCTACGAGCAGTACTTC.

The CDR3 loop reads CASSYSDSQPQHF. In nucleotides, the CDR3 is TGTGCCAGCAGCTATTCTGACAGCCAGCCCCAGCATTTT. The chain couples TRBV7-9 to TRBJ1-5; D is perhaps TRBD1 (5 bases). The CDR3 spans 13 residues. V was shortened by 4 bases and J by 7 bases, with 11 bases between the two germline ends. Germline lookup yields CDR1 SEHNR and CDR2 FQNEAQ (reference sequence).

The chain recombines TRBV3-1 with TRBJ1-4; 8 bases align to TRBD1. V shed 1 base and J 3 bases; nucleotides not matched to a gene: 16. The germline CDR1 and CDR2 sequences are LGHDT and YNNKEL (reference sequence). The CDR3 runs 20 residues. CDR3 in amino acids: CASSQAVPGGAPVANEKLFF. The CDR3 region has the DNA TGTGCCAGCAGCCAAGCAGTACCAGGGGGCGCACCGGTAGCTAATGAAAAACTGTTTTTT.

The chain has TRBV12-3 or TRBV12-4 and TRBJ1-5; weak D call: TRBD1 (5 bases). The CDR3 has 17 amino acids. V dropped 6 bases and J dropped 1 base, with 19 bases sitting between them. CDR3 sequence reads: CASSLQLGGTSNQPQHF. The DNA for the CDR3 is TGTGCCAGCAGCCTTCAACTGGGGGGTACGAGCAATCAGCCCCAGCATTTT.

The rearrangement uses TRBV12-3 or TRBV12-4 and TRBJ1-5, with a tentative D call TRBD1 (6 bases). This CDR3 has 13 amino acids. Trimming pared 5 bases from V and 5 bases from J, leaving 10 bases between. CDR3 DNA: TGTGCCAGCAGTCTAGGGGGGGATCAGCCCCAGCATTTT. It encodes CASSLGGDQPQHF.

The table lists this clonotype with a count of one. The J gene is TRBJ1-2, the V gene TRBV4-1; 8 bases match TRBD1. The CDR3 sequence is 14 residues long. Germline V CDR1 and CDR2: MGHRA, YSYEKL. V gave up 4 bases and J gave up 6 bases; unmatched junction bases: 7. CDR3 residues: CASSPDRGGHGYTF. The DNA of the CDR3 is TGCGCCAGCAGCCCCGACAGGGGAGGCCATGGCTACACCTTC.

The V call is TRBV30, the J call TRBJ2-7; either TRBD1 or TRBD2 may fit D (6 bases each). CDR3 size: 14 residues. Germline V gene data show CDR1 as GTSNPN and CDR2 as SVGIG (reference sequence). Between the trimmed V and J ends, which lost 0 bases and 5 bases, there was a span of 14 bases. In nucleotides, the CDR3 is TGTGCCTGGAGTGTAGGACCGGGGGCCCACGAGCAGTACTTC. Translation gives CAWSVGPGAHEQYF.